Following are 31 T cell receptor beta chains from one sample sequenced in a study of CD8+CD57+ T cells in acquired aplastic anemia. Both TCR beta VDJ combination and CDR3 sequence profiling were carried out. Genomic DNA was the template for this profiling. TCRdb processed the reads anew with MiXCR; each CDR3 protein has one entry. This table has around 150,000 distinct CDR3 sequences, around 75% appearing once. Patients sequenced had flow cytometry evidence of CD8+CD57+ cell expansion. Specimen: sorted CD4+, CD8+, or CD8+CD57+ T cells (not recorded which) from PBMCs. The receptors were sampled from a human donor with aplastic anemia.

This clonotype was seen repeatedly, ten times or more. V usage is TRBV7-9 and J usage is TRBJ1-1; maybe TRBD1 (5 bases). The V end lost 5 bases, the J end lost 4 bases, and 14 bases lay between the germline ends. Looked up from germline, CDR1 is SEHNR and CDR2 is FQNEAQ (reference sequence). CDR3 size: 14 residues. The CDR3 DNA reads as TGTGCCAGCAGCACAGAAGGGGTCGGCACTGAAGCTTTCTTT. Protein sequence: CASSTEGVGTEAFF.

There are a few counts of this clonotype. This rearrangement joins TRBV24-1 to TRBJ2-5; 10 positions agree with TRBD2. Germline CDR1 reads KGHDR; CDR2 reads SFDVKD. Trimming at V came to 5 bases and at J to 2 bases, leaving 4 bases not matched to a gene. The CDR3 contains 15 residues. The CDR3, as DNA: TGTGCCACCAGTGGGGGACTAGCGAGTCAAGAGACCCAGTACTTC. The encoded protein is CATSGGLASQETQYF.

J is TRBJ2-1 and V is TRBV20-1; D possibly uses TRBD1 or TRBD2 (5 bases each). The CDR3 length is 12 residues. Germline V gives CDR1 DFQATT, CDR2 SNEGSKA (reference sequence). Trimming pared 4 bases from V and 7 bases from J, leaving 11 bases between. The CDR3 DNA reads TGCAGTGCTAAAAATTGGGGGAATGAGCAGTTCTTC. Its protein is CSAKNWGNEQFF.

The V and J genes are TRBV2 and TRBJ1-5; D gene ambiguous. V was pared by 1 base and J by 3 bases, with 10 bases between. The CDR3 contains 15 residues. Germline V gives CDR1 SNHLY, CDR2 FYNNEI. The CDR3 spells CASSEGSGPNQPQHF. The CDR3 region has the DNA TGTGCCAGCAGTGAAGGGTCAGGTCCCAATCAGCCCCAGCATTTT.

This clonotype has more than one count but fewer than ten. The chain has TRBV20-1 and TRBJ2-7, with D maybe TRBD1 (6 bases). The CDR3 has 13 residues. The ends were cut back, 3 bases at V and 1 base at J, with 10 bases in the middle. Germline values: CDR1 DFQATT, CDR2 SNEGSKA (reference sequence). CDR3 DNA sequence: TGCAGTGCTAGCGGACAGTATTCCTACGAGCAGTACTTC. This codes for CSASGQYSYEQYF.

The rearrangement links TRBV29-1 to TRBJ2-7; 10 bases map to TRBD2. CDR1 is SQVTM and CDR2 is ANQGSEA in the germline V gene. CDR3 size: 13 residues. J lost 4 bases, V lost 5 bases, and 5 bases had no gene match. The CDR3 is CSVKSGREYEQYF. The CDR3 DNA reads as TGCAGCGTTAAGAGCGGGAGGGAGTACGAGCAGTACTTC.

On this clonotype itself: The junction differs from germline at one of its ends, possibly a read error. V gene TRBV7-3 combines with J gene TRBJ2-7, with 8 bases lining up with TRBD2. The germline gives CDR1 SGHTA, CDR2 FQGTGA. This CDR3 is 14 amino acids long. The CDR3, as DNA: TGTGCCATCAGCTCCGGGACTAGGCTCTACGAGCAGTACTTC. Translated, it gives CAISSGTRLYEQYF. Variable domain in full (rest from reference TRBV7-3 and TRBJ2-7): GAGVSQTPSNKVTEKGKYVELRCDPISGHTALYWYRQSLGQGPEFLIYFQGTGAADDSGLPNDRFFAVRPEGSVSTLKIQRTERGDSAVYLCAISSGTRLYEQYFGPGTRLTVT.

This sequence joins TRBV5-6 and TRBJ2-3; D is undetermined. V gave up 0 bases and J gave up 7 bases, with 12 bases separating them. The CDR3 length is 14 residues. The germline V gene has CDR1 SGHDT and CDR2 YYEEEE. The CDR3: CASSLAGFTYTQYF. CDR3 nucleotides: TGTGCCAGCAGCTTGGCGGGTTTCACGTATACGCAGTATTTT.

The gene calls are TRBV5-1 and TRBJ2-7; 8 positions agree with TRBD1. There are 13 residues in the CDR3. The junction had 3 bases not matched to a gene; V was cut back by 4 bases and J by 3 bases. Germline values: CDR1 SGHRS, CDR2 YFSETQ. CDR3: CASSTGTGYEQYF. The DNA for the CDR3 is TGCGCCAGCAGCACCGGGACAGGCTACGAGCAGTACTTC.

The chain recombines TRBV20-1 with TRBJ1-5; no firm D call. Germline lookup yields CDR1 DFQATT and CDR2 SNEGSKA (reference sequence). This CDR3 has 15 amino acids. V dropped 6 bases and J dropped 6 bases, with 21 bases sitting between them. The CDR3 DNA sequence: TGCAGTGCCATATTTTCGTCGTCCGCGGCTCAGCCCCAGCATTTT. Its translation is CSAIFSSSAAQPQHF.

The chain recombines TRBV7-3 with TRBJ2-7; D ambiguous. Trimming removed 5 bases from V and 0 bases from J, with 14 bases in between. CDR1 and CDR2 from the germline V gene are SGHTA and FQGTGA. This CDR3 comprises 15 residues. For the CDR3, the DNA is TGTGCCAGCAGCACCTCGCCAGGTAGCTCCTACGAGCAGTACTTC. Residues: CASSTSPGSSYEQYF.

The chain combines TRBV24-1 with TRBJ2-7; 12 bases match TRBD1. The CDR3 runs 16 residues. Germline lookup yields CDR1 KGHDR and CDR2 SFDVKD. Unmatched junction bases numbered 9, after V lost 8 bases and J lost 2 bases. CDR3 in amino acids: CATMRGGQGAPYEQYV. The CDR3 DNA follows: TGTGCCACCATGAGGGGGGGACAGGGGGCCCCCTACGAGCAGTACGTC.

The chain couples TRBV7-8 to TRBJ2-7, with TRBD1 identical over 7 bases. In germline, CDR1 is SGHVS, CDR2 FQNEAQ. Trimming cost V 4 bases and J 0 bases; bases outside gene matches: 12. This CDR3 comprises 17 residues. The CDR3 reads CASSSTLRGQTSYEQYF. DNA for the CDR3: TGTGCCAGCAGCTCGACACTTAGGGGACAGACCTCCTACGAGCAGTACTTC. Looking up the rest from reference TRBV7-8 and TRBJ2-7 gives the full variable domain: GAGVSQSPRYKVAKRGQDVALRCDPISGHVSLFWYQQALGQGPEFLTYFQNEAQLDKSGLPSDRFFAERPEGSVSTLKIQRTQQEDSAVYLCASSSTLRGQTSYEQYFGPGTRLTVT.

The chain recombines TRBV20-1 with TRBJ2-5; D unresolved. This CDR3 contains 12 residues. Germline V gene data show CDR1 as DFQATT and CDR2 as SNEGSKA (reference sequence). V gave up 3 bases and J gave up 2 bases, with 7 bases separating them. CDR3 region: CSARLSQETQYF. The DNA of the CDR3 is TGCAGTGCTAGGTTGAGTCAAGAGACCCAGTACTTC.

The chain employs TRBV7-9 and TRBJ1-5, with 7 bases identical to TRBD1. There are 16 residues in the CDR3. Germline CDR1 and CDR2: SEHNR and FQNEAQ (reference sequence). After removal of 11 bases from V and 2 bases from J, the junction contained 15 bases not matched to a gene. CDR3 residues: CAGSSLTGLGNQPQHF. CDR3 bases: TGTGCCGGATCTAGCCTGACAGGGCTCGGCAATCAGCCCCAGCATTTT.

This clonotype turned up a few times. This chain joins TRBV29-1 and TRBJ2-3, with a possible D match to TRBD2 (5 bases). The V gene lost 4 bases and the J gene lost 0 bases, with 14 bases spanning the gap. Looked up from germline, CDR1 is SQVTM and CDR2 is ANQGSEA. The CDR3 is 15 residues long. The CDR3 region has the DNA TGCAGCGTTGTGCCCAGCGGCACTAGCACAGATACGCAGTATTTT. Its translation: CSVVPSGTSTDTQYF.

This clonotype was recorded only once. The chain is built from TRBV9 and TRBJ2-5; a weak D match, TRBD2 (6 bases). In germline, CDR1 is SGDLS, CDR2 YYNGEE. The V and J ends lost 0 bases and 5 bases respectively, with 17 bases between them. The CDR3 contains 16 residues. CDR3 in DNA: TGTGCCAGCAGCGTAGGCGCGGGGACTTCCTTGGAGACCCAGTACTTC. It translates to CASSVGAGTSLETQYF.

To note about this clonotype: The junction and the germline gene differ at one end; a read error may be behind it. V is TRBV20-1 and J is TRBJ1-2; 8 bases match TRBD1. The CDR3 has 14 amino acids. CDR1 is DFQATT and CDR2 is SNEGSKA in the germline V gene (reference sequence). The CDR3 nucleotides read TGTAGTGCTACCGCGGACAGGGAGGACGGGGGCTACACCTTC. Amino acid sequence: CSATADREDGGYTF.

V usage is TRBV15 and J usage is TRBJ2-2; D gene unclear. Trimming left V 1 base short and J 0 bases short, with 9 bases between. This CDR3 has 16 residues. Germline V gene data show CDR1 as LNHNV and CDR2 as YYDKDF (reference sequence). The chain's CDR3 is CATSRGRSSNTGELFF. The CDR3 DNA is TGTGCCACCAGCAGAGGTAGATCTTCGAACACCGGGGAGCTGTTTTTT.

The chain recombines TRBV9 with TRBJ2-5, with D possibly TRBD2 on 7 matching bases. Germline values: CDR1 SGDLS, CDR2 YYNGEE. V was pared by 3 bases and J by 5 bases, with 17 bases between. The CDR3 spans 15 residues. The CDR3, as DNA: TGTGCCAGCAGCGAAAGACAGGTGGGGGGGGAGACCCAGTACTTC. Amino acids: CASSERQVGGETQYF.

On this clonotype: One end of the junction fails to match germline, which may point to a read error. The rearrangement links TRBV7-6 to TRBJ2-5; D unclear. CDR1 and CDR2 (germline): SGHVS, FNYEAQ. The CDR3 extends over 12 amino acids. The DNA of the CDR3 is TGTGCCAGCAGCGATGACTCACAGACCCAGTGCTTC. Translating gives CASSDDSQTQCF.

This clonotype has ten or more counts. The rearrangement uses TRBV10-3 and TRBJ1-4; no clear D. Looked up from germline, CDR1 is ENHRY and CDR2 is SYGVKD. Trimming removed 0 bases from V and 7 bases from J, with 12 bases in between. The CDR3 has 15 amino acids. The CDR3 DNA reads as TGTGCCATCAGTGAGTCGGAGTCCGAGAGTGAAAAACTGTTTTTT. Translated, it gives CAISESESESEKLFF.

This clonotype has just one count. The V call is TRBV29-1, the J call TRBJ2-7, with 7 bases aligning to TRBD2. The germline CDR1 and CDR2 sequences are SQVTM and ANQGSEA. V lost 7 bases to trimming and J lost 7 bases; unmatched junction nucleotides: 10. CDR3 length equals 12 residues. The CDR3 loop reads CSAAGLALEQYF. CDR3 DNA: TGCAGCGCAGCGGGGCTAGCGTTGGAGCAGTACTTC.

The chain combines TRBV7-8 with TRBJ2-5; D is unresolved. V was shortened by 4 bases and J by 3 bases, with 15 bases between the two germline ends. CDR1 is SGHVS and CDR2 is FQNEAQ in the germline V gene. This CDR3 region has 15 residues. CDR3 protein: CASSSSRGYEETQYF. The DNA for the CDR3 is TGTGCCAGCAGCTCCTCCCGAGGATACGAAGAGACCCAGTACTTC.

The J gene is TRBJ1-6, the V gene TRBV12-3 or TRBV12-4, with TRBD1 matching over 11 bases. Unmatched junction bases numbered 7, after V lost 5 bases and J lost 7 bases. CDR3 length: 16 amino acids. The CDR3 sequence is CASSNPGQGVNSPLHF. The CDR3 DNA follows: TGTGCCAGCAGTAACCCGGGACAGGGGGTCAATTCACCCCTCCACTTT.

This sequence joins TRBV2 and TRBJ2-3; D assignment may be TRBD1 or TRBD2 (6 bases each). This CDR3 spans 15 amino acids. Germline V gives CDR1 SNHLY, CDR2 FYNNEI. Trimming took off 1 base at V and 0 bases at J, with 8 bases between the two ends. This CDR3 is CASSEGGASTDTQYF. CDR3 DNA sequence: TGTGCCAGCAGTGAAGGGGGGGCTAGCACAGATACGCAGTATTTT.

This sequence joins TRBV7-8 and TRBJ1-4; the D gene is possibly TRBD1 (5 bases). The CDR3 is 12 residues long. In germline, CDR1 is SGHVS, CDR2 FQNEAQ. Trimming stripped 5 bases from V and 10 bases from J, with 11 bases between. CDR3 residues: CASSPPRGKLFF. The CDR3 DNA follows: TGTGCCAGCAGCCCACCGAGGGGAAAACTGTTTTTT.

The table lists this clonotype with a count of one. The chain recombines TRBV7-3 with TRBJ2-7, with TRBD1 matching 9 bases. This CDR3 is built from 14 residues. V shed 5 bases, J shed 2 bases, and the junction held 4 bases outside the gene matches. From germline, CDR1 is SGHTA and CDR2 FQGTGA. The CDR3 DNA follows: TGTGCCAGCAGCCGGACAGGGGCTGCCTACGAGCAGTACTTC. Translating it yields CASSRTGAAYEQYF.

The chain joins TRBV4-3 to TRBJ2-1, with D uncertain. The CDR3 runs 14 residues. Trimming removed 4 bases at V and 5 bases at J, with 12 bases between. Germline assignment: CDR1 LGHNA and CDR2 YSLEER. Written as DNA, the CDR3 is TGCGCCAGCAGCCTCTCCCTACGGGACAATGAGCAGTTCTTC. Protein: CASSLSLRDNEQFF.

V is TRBV10-3 and J is TRBJ2-2; 15 bases align to TRBD2. Germline loops: CDR1 ENHRY, CDR2 SYGVKD. The CDR3 runs 17 residues. The V gene end was trimmed by 10 bases and the J gene end by 0 bases; junction bases not matched to a gene: 6. CDR3 sequence (DNA): TGTGCCAGCTCCGGGACTAGCGGGAGGCCGAACACCGGGGAGCTGTTTTTT. The encoded protein is CASSGTSGRPNTGELFF.

This chain's CDR3 is CSARDSQSYNSPLHF. The CDR3 coding sequence is TGCAGTGCTAGAGATAGTCAGTCCTATAATTCACCCCTCCACTTT. V gene TRBV20-1 combines with J gene TRBJ1-6; D is unresolved. Trimming removed 0 bases at V and 1 base at J, with 7 bases between. The CDR3 is made up of 15 amino acids. The germline V gene has CDR1 DFQATT and CDR2 SNEGSKA (reference sequence).